This T cell receptor (beta chain) was observed in a study of blood T cell repertoires in COVID-19. The CDR3 loop spans 15 amino acids. Germline CDR1 and CDR2: WNHNN and SYGVQD (reference sequence). The V gene lost 0 bases and the J gene lost 4 bases, with 9 bases spanning the gap. The authors' processing: Amplification of reference gene primers was used by the study to estimate nucleated cell counts. Method: immunoSEQ multiplex PCR; TCRdb's copy keeps in-frame clones and lacks some. V, J and clone size were drawn from that table, and D and trimming were deduced from the DNA. This sample yields roughly 340,000 clones, of which 75% to 90% are seen a single time; about 6% belongs to the top ten.

The chain couples TRBV10-1 to TRBJ1-4; D unclear. The specimen sequenced was peripheral blood. The clonotype comes from a woman in her fifties or sixties with COVID-19, enrolled during active disease. CDR3 sequence (DNA): TGCGCCAGCAGTGAGTCGAGAGCCGTTAATGAAAAACTGTTTTTT. It encodes CASSESRAVNEKLFF.